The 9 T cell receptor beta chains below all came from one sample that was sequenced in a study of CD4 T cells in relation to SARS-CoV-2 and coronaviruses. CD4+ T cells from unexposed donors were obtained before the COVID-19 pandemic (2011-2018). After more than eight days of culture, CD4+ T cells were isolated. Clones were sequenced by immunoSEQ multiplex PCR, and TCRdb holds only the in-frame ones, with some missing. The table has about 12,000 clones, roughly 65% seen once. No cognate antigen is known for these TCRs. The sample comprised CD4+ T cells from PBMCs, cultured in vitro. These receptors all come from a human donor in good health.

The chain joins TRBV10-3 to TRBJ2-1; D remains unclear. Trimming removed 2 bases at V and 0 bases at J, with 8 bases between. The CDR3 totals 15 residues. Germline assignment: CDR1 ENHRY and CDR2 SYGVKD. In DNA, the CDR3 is TGTGCCATCAGTGAGCTCGCGGCCTCCTACAATGAGCAGTTCTTC. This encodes CAISELAASYNEQFF.

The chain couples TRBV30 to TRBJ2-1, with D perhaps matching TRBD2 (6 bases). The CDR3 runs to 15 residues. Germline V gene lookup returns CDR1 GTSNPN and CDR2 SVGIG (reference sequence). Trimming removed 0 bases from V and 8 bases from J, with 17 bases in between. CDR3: CAWSVGLYSTDEQFF. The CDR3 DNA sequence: TGTGCCTGGAGTGTAGGACTATACTCAACGGATGAGCAGTTCTTC.

The CDR3 DNA reads as TGTGCCAGCAGTGAATTAGTACCAAATCAGCCCCAGCATTTT. This sequence encodes CASSELVPNQPQHF. J is TRBJ1-5 and V is TRBV2; D call uncertain. Trimming removed 2 bases at V and 4 bases at J, with 9 bases between. The germline V gene has CDR1 SNHLY and CDR2 FYNNEI. The CDR3 covers 14 residues.

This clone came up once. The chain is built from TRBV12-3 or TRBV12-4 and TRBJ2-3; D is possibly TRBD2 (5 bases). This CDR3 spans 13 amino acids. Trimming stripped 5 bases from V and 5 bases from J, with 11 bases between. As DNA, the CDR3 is TGTGCCAGCAGTATAAGGACTCAAGATACGCAGTATTTT. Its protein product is CASSIRTQDTQYF.

In nucleotides, the CDR3 is TGTGCCAGTAGTATAGTTTCCCCTGGACAGGGGGCGGTTGAAGCTTTCTTT. Its protein is CASSIVSPGQGAVEAFF. The genes are TRBV19 and TRBJ1-1; 11 bases agree with TRBD1. V was pared by 1 base and J by 7 bases, with 11 bases of the junction left unmatched. The germline CDR1 and CDR2 sequences are LNHDA and SQIVND (reference sequence). The CDR3 consists of 17 residues.

The CDR3 DNA sequence: TGCGCCAGCAGCTTCAAGGGACAGGGTTACAATGAGCAGTTCTTC. Translating it yields CASSFKGQGYNEQFF. The V and J genes are TRBV5-1 and TRBJ2-1; 9 bases map to TRBD1. CDR1 and CDR2 from the germline V gene are SGHRS and YFSETQ. The ends lost 2 bases at V and 4 bases at J; junction bases unmatched: 4. This CDR3 contains 15 residues.

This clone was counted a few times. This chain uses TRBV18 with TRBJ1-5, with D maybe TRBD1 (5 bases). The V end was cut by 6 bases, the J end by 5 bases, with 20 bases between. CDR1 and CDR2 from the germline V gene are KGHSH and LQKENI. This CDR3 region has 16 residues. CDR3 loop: CASSPLRQLVHQPQHF. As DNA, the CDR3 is TGTGCCAGCTCTCCCCTTCGACAGTTAGTGCATCAGCCCCAGCATTTT. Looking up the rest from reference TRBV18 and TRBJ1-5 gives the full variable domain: NAGVMQNPRHLVRRRGQEARLRCSPMKGHSHVYWYRQLPEEGLKFMVYLQKENIIDESGMPKERFSAEFPKEGPSILRIQQVVRGDSAAYFCASSPLRQLVHQPQHFGDGTRLSIL.

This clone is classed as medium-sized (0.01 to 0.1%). CDR3 nucleotides: TGTGCCAGCAGCCTGGCTTCGGGAGGCCACTACAATGAGCAGTTCTTC. It yields the protein CASSLASGGHYNEQFF. The gene calls are TRBV7-2 and TRBJ2-1; 7 nucleotides line up with TRBD2. The length of the CDR3 is 16 residues. The junction had 10 bases not matched to a gene; V was cut back by 5 bases and J by 3 bases. Germline V gene lookup returns CDR1 SGHTA and CDR2 FQGNSA.

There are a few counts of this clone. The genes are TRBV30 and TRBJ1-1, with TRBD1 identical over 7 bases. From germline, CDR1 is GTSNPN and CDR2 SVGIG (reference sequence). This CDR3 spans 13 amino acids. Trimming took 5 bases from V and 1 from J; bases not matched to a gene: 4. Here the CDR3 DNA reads TGTGCCTGGCGACAGGGAAAGAACACTGAAGCTTTCTTT. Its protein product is CAWRQGKNTEAFF. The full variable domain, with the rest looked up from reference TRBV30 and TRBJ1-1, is SQTIHQWPATLVQPVGSPLSLECTVEGTSNPNLYWYRQAAGRGLQLLFYSVGIGQISSEVPQNLSASRPQDRQFILSSKKLLLSDSGFYLCAWRQGKNTEAFFGQGTRLTVV.